This TCR beta chain originates from a study of T-cell memory formation after mild COVID-19. General study points: Among clones contracting day 15 to 85, CD4/CD8 was balanced, whereas later expanders leaned CD4+. The authors did not confirm SARS-CoV-2 specificity of second-wave clones peaking day 37. Detection of some responders pre-infection suggested pre-existing cross-reactive memory T cells participated.

Regarding this clonotype: What it recognizes is unknown.

Germline loops: CDR1 SGHDN, CDR2 FVKESK. The CDR3 is 12 amino acids. The V end was cut by 3 bases, the J end by 4 bases, with 6 bases between. 5'RACE with constant-segment primers yielded barcoded, UMI-tagged TCR alpha and TCR beta cDNA libraries. TCRdb recomputed calls from the 5' RACE reads with MiXCR, one row per CDR3 protein. Of more than 250,000 distinct CDR3 sequences in the sample, roughly 17% were seen once. This clonotype was sampled from a man between 18 and 29 years old who had mild COVID-19 (a few samples of this study predate the infection). Cell type and time point are not known. The chain carries TRBV14 and TRBJ1-2; D call uncertain. Sequencing used PBMCs or a T cell subset sorted from them (not recorded which). Written as DNA, the CDR3 is TGTGCCAGCAGCCACCGAACCTATGGCTACACCTTC. Translation: CASSHRTYGYTF.